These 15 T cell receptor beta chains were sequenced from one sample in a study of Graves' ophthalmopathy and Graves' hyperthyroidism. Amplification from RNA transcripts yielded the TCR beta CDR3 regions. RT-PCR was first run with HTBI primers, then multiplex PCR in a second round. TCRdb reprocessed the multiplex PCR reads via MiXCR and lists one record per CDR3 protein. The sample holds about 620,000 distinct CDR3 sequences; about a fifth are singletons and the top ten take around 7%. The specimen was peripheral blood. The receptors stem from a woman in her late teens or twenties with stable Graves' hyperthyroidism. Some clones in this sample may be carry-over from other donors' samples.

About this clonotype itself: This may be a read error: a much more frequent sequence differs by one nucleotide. The CDR3 coding sequence is TGTGCCAGCAGCTTCCTCGGGGAGGGTTTGACTGAAGCTTGCTTT. Translation gives CASSFLGEGLTEACF. V gene TRBV7-3 combines with J gene TRBJ1-1, with unresolved D. This CDR3 contains 15 residues. Germline V lookup: CDR1 SGHTA, CDR2 FQGTGA.

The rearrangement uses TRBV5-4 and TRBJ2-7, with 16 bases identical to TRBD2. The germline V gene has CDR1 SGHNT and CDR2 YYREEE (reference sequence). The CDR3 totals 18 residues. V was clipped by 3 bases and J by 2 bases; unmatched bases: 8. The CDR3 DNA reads TGTGCCAGCAGCTCCCCGGGACTAGCGGGGGGGAAGACCTACGAGCAGTACTTC. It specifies CASSSPGLAGGKTYEQYF.

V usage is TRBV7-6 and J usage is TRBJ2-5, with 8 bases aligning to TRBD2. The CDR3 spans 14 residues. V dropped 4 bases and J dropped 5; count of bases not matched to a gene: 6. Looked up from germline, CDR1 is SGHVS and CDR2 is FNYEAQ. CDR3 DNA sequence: TGTGCCAGCAGCTCCACCGGGACTAGGGAGACCCAGTACTTC. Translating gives CASSSTGTRETQYF.

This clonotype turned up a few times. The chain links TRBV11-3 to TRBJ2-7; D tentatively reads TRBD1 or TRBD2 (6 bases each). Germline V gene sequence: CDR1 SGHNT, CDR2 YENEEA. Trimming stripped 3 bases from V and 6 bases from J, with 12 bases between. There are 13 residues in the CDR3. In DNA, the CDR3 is TGTGCCAGCAGCTTCGCCCCGGGGGCCGAGCAGTACTTC. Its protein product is CASSFAPGAEQYF.

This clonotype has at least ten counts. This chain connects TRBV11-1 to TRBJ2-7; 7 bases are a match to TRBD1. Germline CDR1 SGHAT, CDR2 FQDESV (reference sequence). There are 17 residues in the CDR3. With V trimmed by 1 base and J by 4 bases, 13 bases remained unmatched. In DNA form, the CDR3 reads TGTGCCAGCAGCTTAGTAGTTGGACAGGTAAAAGCGTACGAGCAGTACTTC. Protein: CASSLVVGQVKAYEQYF.

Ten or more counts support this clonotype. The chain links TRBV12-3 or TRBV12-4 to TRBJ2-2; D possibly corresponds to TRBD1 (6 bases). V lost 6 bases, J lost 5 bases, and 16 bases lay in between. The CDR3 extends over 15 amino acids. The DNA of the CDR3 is TGTGCCAGCAGCAGGTCCGGGACACCGACCGGGGAGCTGTTTTTT. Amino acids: CASSRSGTPTGELFF.

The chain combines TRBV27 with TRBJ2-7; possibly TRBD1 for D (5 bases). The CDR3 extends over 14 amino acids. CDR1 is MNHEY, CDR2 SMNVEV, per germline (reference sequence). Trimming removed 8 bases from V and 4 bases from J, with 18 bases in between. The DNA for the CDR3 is TGTGCCAGCGCCACAGGTCCAATACCTTACGAGCAGTACTTC. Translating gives CASATGPIPYEQYF.

For the CDR3, the DNA is TGTGCCAGTTTACGGCGCGGGGGGGTCGAGCAGTACTTC. Amino acids: CASLRRGGVEQYF. The rearrangement uses TRBV28 and TRBJ2-7, with TRBD2 matching over 9 bases. Germline trimming cut 9 bases from V and 6 bases from J; bases unmatched to any gene: 9. Germline V lookup: CDR1 MDHEN, CDR2 SYDVKM. The CDR3 length is 13 residues.

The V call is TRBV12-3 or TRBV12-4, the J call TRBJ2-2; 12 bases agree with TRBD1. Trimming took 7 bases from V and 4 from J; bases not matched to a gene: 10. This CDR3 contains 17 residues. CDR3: CASTRVWDRGRTGELFF. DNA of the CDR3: TGTGCCAGCACCCGGGTATGGGACAGGGGGCGCACCGGGGAGCTGTTTTTT.

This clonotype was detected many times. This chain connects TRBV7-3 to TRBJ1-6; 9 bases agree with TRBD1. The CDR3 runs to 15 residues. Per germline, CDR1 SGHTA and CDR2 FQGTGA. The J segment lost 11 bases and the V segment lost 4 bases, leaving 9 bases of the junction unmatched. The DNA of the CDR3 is TGTGCCAGCAGCTCGGGGACAGGGAAGGTCGCACCCCTCCACTTT. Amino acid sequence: CASSSGTGKVAPLHF.

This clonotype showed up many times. DNA of the CDR3: TGTGCCAGCAGTAACCGATGGACTGAAGCTTTCTTT. Translated, it gives CASSNRWTEAFF. The chain couples TRBV6-5 to TRBJ1-1; D is undetermined. The length of the CDR3 is 12 residues. Germline V gives CDR1 MNHEY, CDR2 SVGAGI. Trimming removed 5 bases from V and 5 bases from J, with 9 bases in between.

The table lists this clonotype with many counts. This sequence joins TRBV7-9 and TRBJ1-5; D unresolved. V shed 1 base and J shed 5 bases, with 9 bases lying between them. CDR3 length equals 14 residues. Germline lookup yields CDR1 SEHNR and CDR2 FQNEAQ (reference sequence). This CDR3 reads CASSLDGPYQPQHF. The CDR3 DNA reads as TGTGCCAGCAGCTTAGATGGGCCGTATCAGCCCCAGCATTTT. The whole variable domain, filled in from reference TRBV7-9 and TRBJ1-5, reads DTGVSQNPRHKITKRGQNVTFRCDPISEHNRLYWYRQTLGQGPEFLTYFQNEAQLEKSRLLSDRFSAERPKGSFSTLEIQRTEQGDSAMYLCASSLDGPYQPQHFGDGTRLSIL.

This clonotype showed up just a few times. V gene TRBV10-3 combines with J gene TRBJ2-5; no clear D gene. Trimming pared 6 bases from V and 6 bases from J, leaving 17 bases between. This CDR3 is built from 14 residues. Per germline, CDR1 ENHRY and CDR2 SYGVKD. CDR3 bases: TGTGCCATCAGCCCCGGCAGGAGTGGGCAGACCCAGTACTTC. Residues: CAISPGRSGQTQYF.

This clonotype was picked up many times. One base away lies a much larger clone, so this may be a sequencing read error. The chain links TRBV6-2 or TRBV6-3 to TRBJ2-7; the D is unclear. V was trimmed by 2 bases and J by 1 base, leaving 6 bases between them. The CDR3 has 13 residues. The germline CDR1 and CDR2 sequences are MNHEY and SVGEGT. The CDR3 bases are TGTGCCAGCAGTTACCTCCTTTCCTACGAGCAGTACTTC. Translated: CASSYLLSYEQYF.

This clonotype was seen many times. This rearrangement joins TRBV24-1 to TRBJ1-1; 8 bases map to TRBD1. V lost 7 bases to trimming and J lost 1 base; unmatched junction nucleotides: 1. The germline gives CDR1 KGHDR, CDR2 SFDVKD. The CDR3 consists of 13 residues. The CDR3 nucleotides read TGTGCCACCAGGACAGGGGAGAACACTGAAGCTTTCTTT. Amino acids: CATRTGENTEAFF.